A selection of T cell receptor beta chains follows, all from one sample in a study of tumor-infiltrating lymphocytes in primary liver carcinoma. TCRdb passed the multiplex PCR reads through MiXCR, listing each CDR3 protein once. The table records about 330,000 distinct CDR3 sequences, less than 65% of them present only once. The sample was peripheral blood. The source of these receptors is a man aged 40-49 years with primary liver carcinoma and hepatitis B virus infection. CDR3s include the opening cysteine and the closing phenylalanine or tryptophan. A D gene is named only where the DNA matches it firmly. Rows give clone size only sometimes, using once, few, many, or a class for an expanded clone.

j_call	d_call	v_call	clone_size	cdr3_nt	cdr3_aa
TRBJ2-6	NA	TRBV11-2	NA	TGTGCCAGCAACTTAGATCGAGCTGGGGCCAACGTCCTGGCTTTC	CASNLDRAGANVLAF
TRBJ2-3	NA	TRBV11-2	NA	TGTGCCAGCAGCTTACTCTGGTACGCAGATACGCAGTATTTC	CASSLLWYADTQYF
TRBJ2-7	NA	TRBV28	few	TGTGCCAGCAGTTCGCCGGGAACAGGGACATACGAGCAGTACTTC	CASSSPGTGTYEQYF
TRBJ2-7	NA	TRBV11-2	NA	TGTGCCATCAGCTTAGAGACAGTCTATGAGCAGTACTTC	CAISLETVYEQYF
TRBJ2-2	TRBD2	TRBV28	NA	TGTGCCAGCAGTTTTAGCGGGAGGGTCTACACCGGGGAGCTGTTTTTT	CASSFSGRVYTGELFF
TRBJ2-1	NA	TRBV11-2	NA	TGTCCCAGTAGCTTAGACGAGTCCAATGAGCAGTTCTTC	CPSSLDESNEQFF
TRBJ2-7	NA	TRBV11-2	NA	TGTGTCAGCAGCATACTCGAGGACTCCTACGAGCAGTACTTC	CVSSILEDSYEQYF
TRBJ2-4	NA	TRBV6-6	NA	TGTGCCAGCAGTTACCCGACAGGGGAGGGAAACATTCAGTACTTC	CASSYPTGEGNIQYF
TRBJ1-4	NA	TRBV6-6	NA	TGTGCCAGCAGTCGCGGGACAACGGGGGTCAAAAATGGAAAACTGTTTTTT	CASSRGTTGVKNGKLFF
TRBJ2-1	NA	TRBV11-2	NA	TGTGTCAGCAGCTTAGGCTTCAATGAGCAGTTCTTC	CVSSLGFNEQFF
TRBJ2-7	NA	TRBV6-6	NA	TGTGCCAGCAGTTACTCTTGGGGTCCCGAGCCTTCCTACGAGCAGTCCTTC	CASSYSWGPEPSYEQSF
TRBJ2-3	NA	TRBV11-2	NA	TGTGCCAGCAACTTAGAGACTTCTAGCCCAGATACGCAGTATTTT	CASNLETSSPDTQYF
TRBJ1-1	NA	TRBV5-1	NA	TGCGCCAGCAGCTTGGGTGGGACTAAAGCTTTCTTT	CASSLGGTKAFF
TRBJ2-1	NA	TRBV14	many	TGTGCCAGCAGCCGGAGGCGGGATGGCTACAATGAGCAGTTCTTC	CASSRRRDGYNEQFF
TRBJ2-1	TRBD2	TRBV11-2	NA	TGTGACAGCAGCCTAGCGGGAGTCTTCAATGAGCAGTTCTTC	CDSSLAGVFNEQFF
TRBJ2-1	NA	TRBV11-1	NA	TGTGCCAGCAACTTAGTATCGTCGGGACTTGTGGACAATGAGCAGTCCTTC	CASNLVSSGLVDNEQSF
TRBJ2-5	NA	TRBV6-6	many	TGTGCCAGCAGTTATAGGGGAGTCCAAGAGACCCAGTACTTC	CASSYRGVQETQYF
TRBJ2-1	NA	TRBV5-4	NA	TGTGCCAGCAGCTTGGGAGGGCCTAGCCAGTCCTACAATGAGCAGTTCTTC	CASSLGGPSQSYNEQFF
TRBJ2-4	NA	TRBV29-1	NA	TGCAGTGTTGAAATTGGAAAAATTCAGTACTTC	CSVEIGKIQYF
TRBJ2-7	NA	TRBV10-1	NA	TGCGCCACCAGTGAACCGGCAAGACCGTACGAGCAGTACTTC	CATSEPARPYEQYF
TRBJ2-5	TRBD2	TRBV7-8	NA	TGTGCCAGCAGCTCCGCCCTCCTACTAGCGGGAGTAAAAGAGACCCAGTACTTC	CASSSALLLAGVKETQYF
TRBJ2-2	NA	TRBV7-9	NA	TGTGCCAGCGGGACTCTGCACGGCGGGGAGTTGTTTTTT	CASGTLHGGELFF
TRBJ2-7	TRBD1	TRBV5-6	few	TGTGCCAGCAGCTTGTTCACAGGGGGTCCCTACGAGCAGTACTTC	CASSLFTGGPYEQYF
TRBJ2-3	NA	TRBV6-5	many	TGTGCCAGCACAGGGTCTAGCACAGATACGCAGTATTTT	CASTGSSTDTQYF
TRBJ2-5	NA	TRBV5-6	NA	TGTGCCAGCAGCTTGGGTCAGGGGGAGGAGGCCCAGTACTTC	CASSLGQGEEAQYF
TRBJ2-7	TRBD2	TRBV29-1	NA	TGCAGCGTTGAAGCCCTTGCCGGGACTATCATCAACGAGCAGTACTTC	CSVEALAGTIINEQYF
TRBJ2-5	NA	TRBV6-1	many	TGTGCCAGCAGCCTATTACGGGAGACCCAGTACTTC	CASSLLRETQYF
TRBJ1-5	NA	TRBV5-6	NA	TGTGTCAGCAGCACCTTGAATCAGCCCCAGCATTTT	CVSSTLNQPQHF
TRBJ1-4	TRBD1	TRBV11-2	many	TGTGCCAGCAGCTTAAGAACAGGGGCAGTAAGACTGTTTTTT	CASSLRTGAVRLFF
TRBJ1-1	TRBD1	TRBV28	NA	TGTGCCAGCCGAGAAGGGGGCCGCACTGAAGCTTTCTTT	CASREGGRTEAFF
TRBJ1-5	NA	TRBV6-5	few	TGTGCCAGCAGTTACTCGGGGCTGGGGTCAAATAAGCCCCAGCATTTT	CASSYSGLGSNKPQHF
TRBJ2-2	NA	TRBV12-3/TRBV12-4	NA	TGTGCCAGCAGTTTGGTCGGGGGCTCAGGGACCGGGGAGCTGGTTTTT	CASSLVGGSGTGELVF
TRBJ1-1	NA	TRBV5-5	NA	TGTGCCAGCAGCTTGAGCGGGGTTGTCACTGAAGCTTTCTTT	CASSLSGVVTEAFF
TRBJ2-7	NA	TRBV11-2	NA	TGTGCCAGCAGCTTCTCGGGGTCTAGGAACTACGAGCAGTACTTC	CASSFSGSRNYEQYF
TRBJ2-7	NA	TRBV5-6	NA	TGTGCCAGCAGCCTGGGACTGACCATACGAAGTGGCGAGCAGTACTTC	CASSLGLTIRSGEQYF
TRBJ2-3	NA	TRBV12-3/TRBV12-4	NA	TGTGCCAGCAGTTTAGGCCCCGGGGCAGCCAGCACAGATACGCAGTATTTT	CASSLGPGAASTDTQYF
TRBJ2-1	TRBD2	TRBV5-1	NA	TGCGCCAGCAGCGTTAGCGGGATCTTTAATGAGCAGTTCTTC	CASSVSGIFNEQFF
TRBJ1-5	NA	TRBV5-4	few	TGTGCCAGCAGCTTTTGGGGTCAGCCCCAGCATTTT	CASSFWGQPQHF
TRBJ2-1	NA	TRBV11-2	NA	TGTGCCAGCAGCCGTTTGCCAATCAGCTATAATGAGCAGTTCTTC	CASSRLPISYNEQFF
TRBJ2-1	NA	TRBV11-1	NA	TGTGCCAGCAGCTTAGAAGCTAGCTGGCACAATGAGCAGTTCTTC	CASSLEASWHNEQFF